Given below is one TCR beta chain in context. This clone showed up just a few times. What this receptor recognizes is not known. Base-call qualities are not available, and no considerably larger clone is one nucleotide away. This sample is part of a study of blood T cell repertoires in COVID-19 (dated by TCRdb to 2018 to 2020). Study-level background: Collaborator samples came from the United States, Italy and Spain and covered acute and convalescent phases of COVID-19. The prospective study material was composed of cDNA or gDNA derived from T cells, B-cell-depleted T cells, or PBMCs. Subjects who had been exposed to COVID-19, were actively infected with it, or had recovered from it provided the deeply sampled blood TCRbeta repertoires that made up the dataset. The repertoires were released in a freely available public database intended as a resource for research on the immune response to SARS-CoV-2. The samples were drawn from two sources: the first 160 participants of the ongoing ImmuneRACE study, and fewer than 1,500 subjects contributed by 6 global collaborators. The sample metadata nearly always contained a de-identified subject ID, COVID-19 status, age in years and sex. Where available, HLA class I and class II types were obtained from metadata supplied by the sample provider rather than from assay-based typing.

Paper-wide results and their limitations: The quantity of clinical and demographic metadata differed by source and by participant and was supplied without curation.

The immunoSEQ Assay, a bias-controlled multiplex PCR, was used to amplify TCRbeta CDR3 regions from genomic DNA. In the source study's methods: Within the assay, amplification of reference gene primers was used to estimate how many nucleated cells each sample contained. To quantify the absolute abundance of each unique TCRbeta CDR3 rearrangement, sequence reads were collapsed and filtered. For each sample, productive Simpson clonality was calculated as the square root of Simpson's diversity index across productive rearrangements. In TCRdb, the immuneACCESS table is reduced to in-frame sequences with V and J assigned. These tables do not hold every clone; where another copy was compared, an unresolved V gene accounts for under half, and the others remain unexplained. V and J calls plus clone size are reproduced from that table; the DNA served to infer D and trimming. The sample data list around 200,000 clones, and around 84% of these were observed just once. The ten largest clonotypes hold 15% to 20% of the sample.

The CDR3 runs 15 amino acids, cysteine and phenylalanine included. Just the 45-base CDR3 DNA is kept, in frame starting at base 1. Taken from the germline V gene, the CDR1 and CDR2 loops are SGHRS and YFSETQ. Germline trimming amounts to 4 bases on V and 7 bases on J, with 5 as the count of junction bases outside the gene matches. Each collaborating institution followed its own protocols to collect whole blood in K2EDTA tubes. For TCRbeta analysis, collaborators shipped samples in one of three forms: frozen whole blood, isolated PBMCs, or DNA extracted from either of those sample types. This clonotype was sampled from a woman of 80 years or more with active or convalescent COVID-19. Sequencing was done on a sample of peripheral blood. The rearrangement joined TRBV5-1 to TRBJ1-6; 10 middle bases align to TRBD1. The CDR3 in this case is CASSSLGQGNSPLHF. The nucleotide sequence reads TGCGCCAGCAGCAGCTTGGGACAGGGGAATTCACCCCTCCACTTT.